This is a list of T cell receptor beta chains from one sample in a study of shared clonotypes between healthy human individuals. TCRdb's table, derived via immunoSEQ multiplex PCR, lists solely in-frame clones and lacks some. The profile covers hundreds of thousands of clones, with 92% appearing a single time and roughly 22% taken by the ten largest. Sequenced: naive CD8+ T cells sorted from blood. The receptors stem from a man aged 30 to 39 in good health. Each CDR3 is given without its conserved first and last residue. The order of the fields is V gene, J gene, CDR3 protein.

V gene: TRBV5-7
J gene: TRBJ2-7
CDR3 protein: ASSSWVSDRSSDYEQY

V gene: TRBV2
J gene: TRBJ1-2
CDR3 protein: ASFGDRAYGYT

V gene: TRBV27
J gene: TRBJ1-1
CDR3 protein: ASSQYEIGTGTEAF

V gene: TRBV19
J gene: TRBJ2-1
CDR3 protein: ASSIGGNEQF

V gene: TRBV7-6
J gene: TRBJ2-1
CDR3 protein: ASSRLLVSNEQF

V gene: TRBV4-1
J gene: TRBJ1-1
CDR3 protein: ASSQDKRGGTEAF

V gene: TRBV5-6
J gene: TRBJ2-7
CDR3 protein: ASSADSYEQY

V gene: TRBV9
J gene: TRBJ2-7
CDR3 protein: ASSVGGPQTGEQY

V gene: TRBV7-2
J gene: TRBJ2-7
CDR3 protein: ASSSLGGSYEQY

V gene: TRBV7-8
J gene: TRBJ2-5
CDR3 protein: ASSLGVLLVETQY

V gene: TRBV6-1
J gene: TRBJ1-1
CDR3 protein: ASSQTGVDTEAF

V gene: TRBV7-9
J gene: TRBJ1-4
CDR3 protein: ASSLIREGGNEKLF

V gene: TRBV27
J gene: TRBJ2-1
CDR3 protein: ASSSGLAGVYNEQF

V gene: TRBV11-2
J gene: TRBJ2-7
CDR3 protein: ASSLGLGLAETYEQY

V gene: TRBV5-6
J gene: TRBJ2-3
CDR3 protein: ASSLVLQRVYTDTQY

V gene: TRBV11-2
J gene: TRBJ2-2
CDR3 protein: ASSQSGRVTGELF

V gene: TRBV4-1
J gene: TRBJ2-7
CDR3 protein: ASTTRQGGEQY

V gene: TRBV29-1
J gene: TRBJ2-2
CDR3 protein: SVEYRGELF

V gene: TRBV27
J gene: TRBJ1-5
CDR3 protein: ASSPHPAGGPQH

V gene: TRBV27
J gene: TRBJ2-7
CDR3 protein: ASSFSGSSYEQY

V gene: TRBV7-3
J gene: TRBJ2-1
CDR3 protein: ASSSSGSFNEQF

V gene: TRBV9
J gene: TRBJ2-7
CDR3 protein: ASSLGGDHEQY

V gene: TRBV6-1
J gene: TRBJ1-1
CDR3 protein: ASRETGMNTEAF

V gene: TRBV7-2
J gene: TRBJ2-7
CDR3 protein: ASSGGGEQY

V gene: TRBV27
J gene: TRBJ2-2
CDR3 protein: ASSLDQANTGELF

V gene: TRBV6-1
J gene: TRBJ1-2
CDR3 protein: ASSEALARVGYYGYT